The clone carrying this T cell receptor beta chain appeared once. The record originates from a study of blood T cell repertoires in COVID-19. Only in-frame clones appear in the TCRdb table, and some are missing; sequencing was by immunoSEQ multiplex PCR. The sample carries roughly 280,000 clones, around 84% recorded once. After removal of 3 bases from V and 0 bases from J, the junction contained 9 bases not matched to a gene. The germline V gene has CDR1 GTSNPN and CDR2 SVGIG (reference sequence). This CDR3 comprises 17 residues. The clonotype comes from a woman aged 55-75 years with COVID-19, enrolled during active disease. This chain uses TRBV30 with TRBJ1-4; 8 bases map to TRBD1. Sequencing was done on a sample of peripheral blood. As DNA, the CDR3 is TGTGCCTGGAGACCAGGGGGCGCATGGTCAACTAATGAAAAACTGTTTTTT. Translated: CAWRPGGAWSTNEKLFF.